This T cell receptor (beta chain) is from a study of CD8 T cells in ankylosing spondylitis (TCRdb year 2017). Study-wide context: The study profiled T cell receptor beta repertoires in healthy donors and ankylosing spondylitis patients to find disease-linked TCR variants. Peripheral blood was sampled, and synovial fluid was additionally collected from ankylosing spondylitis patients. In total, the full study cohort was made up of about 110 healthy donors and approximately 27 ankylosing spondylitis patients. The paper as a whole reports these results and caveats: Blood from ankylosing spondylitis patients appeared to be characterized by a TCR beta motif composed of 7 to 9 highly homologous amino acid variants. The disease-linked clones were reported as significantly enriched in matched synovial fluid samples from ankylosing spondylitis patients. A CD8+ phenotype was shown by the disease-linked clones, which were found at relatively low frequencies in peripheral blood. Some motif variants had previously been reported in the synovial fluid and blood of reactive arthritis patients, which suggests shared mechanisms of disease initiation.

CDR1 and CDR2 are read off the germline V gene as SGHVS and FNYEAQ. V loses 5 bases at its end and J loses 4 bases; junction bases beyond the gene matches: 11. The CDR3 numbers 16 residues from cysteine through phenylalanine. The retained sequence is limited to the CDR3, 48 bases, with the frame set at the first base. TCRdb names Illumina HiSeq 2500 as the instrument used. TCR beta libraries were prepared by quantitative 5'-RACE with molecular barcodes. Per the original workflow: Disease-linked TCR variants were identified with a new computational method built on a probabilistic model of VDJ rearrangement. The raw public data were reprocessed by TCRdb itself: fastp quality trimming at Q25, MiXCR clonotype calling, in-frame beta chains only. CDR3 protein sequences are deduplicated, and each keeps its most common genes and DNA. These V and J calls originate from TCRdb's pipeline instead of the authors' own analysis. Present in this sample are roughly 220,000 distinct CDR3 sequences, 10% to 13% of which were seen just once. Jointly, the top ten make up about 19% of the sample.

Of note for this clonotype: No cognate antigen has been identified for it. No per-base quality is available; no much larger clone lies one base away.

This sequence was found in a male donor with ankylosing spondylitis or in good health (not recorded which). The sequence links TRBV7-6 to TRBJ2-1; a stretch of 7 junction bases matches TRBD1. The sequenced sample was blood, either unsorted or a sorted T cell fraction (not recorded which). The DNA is TGTGCCAGCAGCCCAAGACAGGGTTTAGCGTACAATGAGCAGTTCTTC. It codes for CASSPRQGLAYNEQFF.